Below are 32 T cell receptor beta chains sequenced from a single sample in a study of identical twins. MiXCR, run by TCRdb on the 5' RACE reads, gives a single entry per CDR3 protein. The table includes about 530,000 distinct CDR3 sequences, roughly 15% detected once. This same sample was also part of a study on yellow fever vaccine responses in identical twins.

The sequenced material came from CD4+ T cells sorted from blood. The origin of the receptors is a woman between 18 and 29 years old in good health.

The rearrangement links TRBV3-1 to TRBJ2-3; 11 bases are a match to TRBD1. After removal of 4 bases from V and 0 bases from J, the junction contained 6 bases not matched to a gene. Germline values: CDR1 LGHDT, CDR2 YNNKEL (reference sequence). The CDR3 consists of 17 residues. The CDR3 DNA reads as TGTGCCAGCAGCCGGCGGACAGGGGGCCCCAGCACAGATACGCAGTATTTT. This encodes CASSRRTGGPSTDTQYF.

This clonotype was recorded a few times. The CDR3 sequence is CSVEDGSLGGSTEAFF. For the CDR3, the DNA is TGCAGCGTTGAAGACGGTAGCCTAGGGGGGTCCACTGAAGCTTTCTTT. The V call is TRBV29-1, the J call TRBJ1-1; D perhaps matches TRBD1 (6 bases). The CDR3 runs to 16 residues. The ends were cut back, 0 bases at V and 4 bases at J, with 18 bases in the middle. Germline V gene sequence: CDR1 SQVTM, CDR2 ANQGSEA.

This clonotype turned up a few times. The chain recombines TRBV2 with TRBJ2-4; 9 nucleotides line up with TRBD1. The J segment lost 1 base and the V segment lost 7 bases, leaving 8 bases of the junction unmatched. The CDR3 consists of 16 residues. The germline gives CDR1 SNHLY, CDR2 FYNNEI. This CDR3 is CASIKQGAAAKNIQYF. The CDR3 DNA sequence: TGTGCCAGCATCAAACAGGGGGCGGCGGCCAAAAACATTCAGTACTTC.

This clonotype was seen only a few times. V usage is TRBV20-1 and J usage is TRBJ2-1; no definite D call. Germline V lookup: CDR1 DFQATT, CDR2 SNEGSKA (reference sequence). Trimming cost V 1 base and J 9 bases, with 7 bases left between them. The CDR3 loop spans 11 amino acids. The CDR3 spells CSARVTAEQFF. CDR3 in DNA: TGCAGTGCTAGAGTCACGGCTGAGCAGTTCTTC.

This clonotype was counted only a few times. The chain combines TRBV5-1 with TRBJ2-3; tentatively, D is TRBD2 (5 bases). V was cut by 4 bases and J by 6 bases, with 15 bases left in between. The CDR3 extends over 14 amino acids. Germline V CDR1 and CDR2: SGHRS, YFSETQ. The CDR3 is CASSPPVSGDTQYF. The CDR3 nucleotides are TGCGCCAGCAGCCCACCCGTTTCGGGGGATACGCAGTATTTT.

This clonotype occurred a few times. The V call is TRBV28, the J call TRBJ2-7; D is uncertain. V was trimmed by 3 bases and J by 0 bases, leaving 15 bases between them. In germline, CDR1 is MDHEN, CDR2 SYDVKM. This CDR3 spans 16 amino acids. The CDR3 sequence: CASSLVGSKSSYEQYF. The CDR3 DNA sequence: TGTGCCAGCAGTTTGGTCGGCAGCAAAAGCTCCTACGAGCAGTACTTC.

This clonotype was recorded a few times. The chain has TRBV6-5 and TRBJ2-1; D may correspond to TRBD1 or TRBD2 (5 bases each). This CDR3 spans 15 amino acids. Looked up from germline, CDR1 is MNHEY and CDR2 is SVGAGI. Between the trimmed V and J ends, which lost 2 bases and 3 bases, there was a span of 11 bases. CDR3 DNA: TGTGCCAGCAGTTACGGGGGAACGAACTACAATGAGCAGTTCTTC. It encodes CASSYGGTNYNEQFF.

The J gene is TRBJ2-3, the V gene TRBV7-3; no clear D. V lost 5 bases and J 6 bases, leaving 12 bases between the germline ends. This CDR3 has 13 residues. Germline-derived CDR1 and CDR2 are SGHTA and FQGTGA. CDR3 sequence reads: CASSPALWDTQYF. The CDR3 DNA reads TGTGCCAGCAGCCCGGCGCTATGGGATACGCAGTATTTT.

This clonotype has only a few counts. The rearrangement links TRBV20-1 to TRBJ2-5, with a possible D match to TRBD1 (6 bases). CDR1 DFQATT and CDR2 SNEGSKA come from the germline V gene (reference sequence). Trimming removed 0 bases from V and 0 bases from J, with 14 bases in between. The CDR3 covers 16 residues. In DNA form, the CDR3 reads TGCAGTGCTAGAGATGTCAGGGGCTCGTACCAAGAGACCCAGTACTTC. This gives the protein CSARDVRGSYQETQYF.

The CDR3 region is CASSMQGLTLLYSPLHF. The CDR3 nucleotides are TGTGCCAGCAGTATGCAGGGGTTAACCCTATTATATTCACCCCTCCACTTT. This rearrangement joins TRBV28 to TRBJ1-6, with D possibly matching TRBD1 (6 bases). CDR1 is MDHEN, CDR2 SYDVKM, per germline. CDR3 length: 17 residues. V shed 5 bases and J shed 8 bases, with 22 bases lying between them.

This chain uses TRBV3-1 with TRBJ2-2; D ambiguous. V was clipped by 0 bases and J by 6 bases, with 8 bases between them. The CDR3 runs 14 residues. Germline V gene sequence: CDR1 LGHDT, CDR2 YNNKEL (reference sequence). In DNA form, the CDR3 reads TGTGCCAGCAGCCAAGACAGGATCTCCGGGGAGCTGTTTTTT. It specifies CASSQDRISGELFF.

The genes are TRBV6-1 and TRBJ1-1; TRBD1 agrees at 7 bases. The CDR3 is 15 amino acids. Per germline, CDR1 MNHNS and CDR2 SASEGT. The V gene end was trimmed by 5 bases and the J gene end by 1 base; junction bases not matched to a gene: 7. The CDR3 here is CASSKPRTGNTEAFF. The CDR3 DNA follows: TGTGCCAGCAGTAAACCTCGGACAGGGAACACTGAAGCTTTCTTT.

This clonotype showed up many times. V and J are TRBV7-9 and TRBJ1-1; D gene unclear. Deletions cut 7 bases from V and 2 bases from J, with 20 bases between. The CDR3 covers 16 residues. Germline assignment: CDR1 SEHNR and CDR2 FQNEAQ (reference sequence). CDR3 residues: CASTSAGLLVNTEAFF. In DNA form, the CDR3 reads TGTGCCAGCACCTCTGCGGGGTTACTGGTCAACACTGAAGCTTTCTTT.

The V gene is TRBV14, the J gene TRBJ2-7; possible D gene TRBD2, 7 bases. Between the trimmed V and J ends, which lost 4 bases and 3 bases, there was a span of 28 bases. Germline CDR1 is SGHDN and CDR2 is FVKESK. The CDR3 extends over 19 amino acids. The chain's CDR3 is CASSPGLGGFRKIGYEQYF. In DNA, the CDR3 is TGTGCCAGCAGCCCAGGACTAGGGGGTTTTCGGAAAATAGGCTACGAGCAGTACTTC.

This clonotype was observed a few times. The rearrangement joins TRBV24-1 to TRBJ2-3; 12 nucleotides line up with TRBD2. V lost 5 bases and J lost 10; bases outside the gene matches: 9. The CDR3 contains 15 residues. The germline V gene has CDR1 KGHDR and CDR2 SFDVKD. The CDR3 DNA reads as TGTGCCACCAGTGTAATGTCTAGCGGGAGGGACTCGCAGTATTTT. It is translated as CATSVMSSGRDSQYF.

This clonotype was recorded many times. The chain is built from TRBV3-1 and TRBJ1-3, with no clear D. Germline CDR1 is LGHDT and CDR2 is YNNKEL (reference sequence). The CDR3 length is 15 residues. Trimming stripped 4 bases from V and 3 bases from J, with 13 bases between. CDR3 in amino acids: CASSPLEPGGNTIYF. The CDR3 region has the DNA TGTGCCAGCAGCCCTCTCGAGCCAGGTGGAAACACCATATATTTT.

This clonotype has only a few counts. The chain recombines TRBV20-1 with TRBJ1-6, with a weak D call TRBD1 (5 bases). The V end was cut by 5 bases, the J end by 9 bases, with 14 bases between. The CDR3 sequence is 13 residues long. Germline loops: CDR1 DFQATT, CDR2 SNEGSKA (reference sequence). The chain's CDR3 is CSAVVGPGSPLHF. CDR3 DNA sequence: TGCAGTGCTGTTGTGGGGCCTGGTTCACCCCTCCACTTT.

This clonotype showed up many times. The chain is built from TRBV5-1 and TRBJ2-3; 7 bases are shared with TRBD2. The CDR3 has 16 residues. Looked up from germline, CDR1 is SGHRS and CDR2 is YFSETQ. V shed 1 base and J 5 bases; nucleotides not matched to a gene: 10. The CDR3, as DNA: TGCGCCAGCAGCTTGCGCATGGGGCCGGGGGGAGATACGCAGTATTTT. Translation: CASSLRMGPGGDTQYF.

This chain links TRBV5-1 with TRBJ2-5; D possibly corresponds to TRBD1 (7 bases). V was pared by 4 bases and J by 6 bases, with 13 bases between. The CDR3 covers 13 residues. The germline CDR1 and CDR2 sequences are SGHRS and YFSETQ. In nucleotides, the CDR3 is TGCGCCAGCAGCGGCCAGGGGGGTAAGACCCAGTACTTC. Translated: CASSGQGGKTQYF.

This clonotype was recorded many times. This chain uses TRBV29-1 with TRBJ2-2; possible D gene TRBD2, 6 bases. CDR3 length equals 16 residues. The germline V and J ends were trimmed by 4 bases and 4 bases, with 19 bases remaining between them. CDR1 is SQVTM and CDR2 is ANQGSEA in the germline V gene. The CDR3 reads CSVVGGYGRVTGELFF. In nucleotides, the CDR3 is TGCAGCGTTGTGGGGGGATATGGTCGTGTCACCGGGGAGCTGTTTTTT.

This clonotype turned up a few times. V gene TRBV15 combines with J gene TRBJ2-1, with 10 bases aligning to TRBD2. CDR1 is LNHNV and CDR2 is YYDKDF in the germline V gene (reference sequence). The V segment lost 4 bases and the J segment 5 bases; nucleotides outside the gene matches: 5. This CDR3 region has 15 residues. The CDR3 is CATSILAGVHNEQFF. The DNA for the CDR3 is TGTGCCACCAGCATTCTAGCGGGAGTCCACAATGAGCAGTTCTTC.

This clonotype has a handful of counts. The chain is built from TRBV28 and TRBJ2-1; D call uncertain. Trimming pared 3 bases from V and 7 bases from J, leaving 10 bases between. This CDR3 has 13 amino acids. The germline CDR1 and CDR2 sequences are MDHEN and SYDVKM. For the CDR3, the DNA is TGTGCCAGCAGTTTTCCCCACCGGAATGAGCAGTTCTTC. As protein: CASSFPHRNEQFF.

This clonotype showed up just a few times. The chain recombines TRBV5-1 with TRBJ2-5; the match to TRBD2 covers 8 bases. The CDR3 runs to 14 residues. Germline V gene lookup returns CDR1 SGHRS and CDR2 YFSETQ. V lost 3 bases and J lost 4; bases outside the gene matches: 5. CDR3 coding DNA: TGCGCCAGCAGCTCGGGACTAGTTAGAGAGACCCAGTACTTC. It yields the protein CASSSGLVRETQYF.

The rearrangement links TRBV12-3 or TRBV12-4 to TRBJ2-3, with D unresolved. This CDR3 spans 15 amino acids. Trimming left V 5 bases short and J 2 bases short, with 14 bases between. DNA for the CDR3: TGTGCCAGCAGTCTTGGGTCAGCGACCACAGATACGCAGTATTTT. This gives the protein CASSLGSATTDTQYF.

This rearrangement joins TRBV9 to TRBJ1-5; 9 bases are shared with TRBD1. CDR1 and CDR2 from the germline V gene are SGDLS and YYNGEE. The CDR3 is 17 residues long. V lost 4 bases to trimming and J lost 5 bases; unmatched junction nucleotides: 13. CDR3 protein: CASSSSDRGLADQPQHF. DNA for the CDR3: TGTGCCAGCAGCAGTAGCGACAGGGGGTTAGCGGATCAGCCCCAGCATTTT. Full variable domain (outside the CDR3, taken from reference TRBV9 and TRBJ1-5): DSGVTQTPKHLITATGQRVTLRCSPRSGDLSVYWYQQSLDQGLQFLIQYYNGEERAKGNILERFSAQQFPDLHSELNLSSLELGDSALYFCASSSSDRGLADQPQHFGDGTRLSIL.

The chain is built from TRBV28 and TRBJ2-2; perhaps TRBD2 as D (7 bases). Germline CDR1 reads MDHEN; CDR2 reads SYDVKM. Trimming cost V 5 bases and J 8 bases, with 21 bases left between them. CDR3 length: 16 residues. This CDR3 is CASSVLSGGLEGELFF. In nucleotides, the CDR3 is TGTGCCAGCAGTGTTCTGTCGGGGGGCCTCGAAGGGGAGCTGTTTTTT. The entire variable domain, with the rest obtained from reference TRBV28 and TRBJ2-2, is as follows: DVKVTQSSRYLVKRTGEKVFLECVQDMDHENMFWYRQDPGLGLRLIYFSYDVKMKEKGDIPEGYSVSREKKERFSLILESASTNQTSMYLCASSVLSGGLEGELFFGEGSRLTVL.

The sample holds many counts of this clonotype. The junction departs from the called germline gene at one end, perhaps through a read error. CDR3 amino acids: CASSLGGTSGNNEQFF. The CDR3 nucleotides read TGTGCCAGCAGCTTAGGGGGTACTAGCGGAAACAATGAGCAGTTCTTC. The chain combines TRBV5-1 with TRBJ2-1; 8 nucleotides align to TRBD2. Looked up from germline, CDR1 is SGHRS and CDR2 is YFSETQ. CDR3 length: 16 residues.

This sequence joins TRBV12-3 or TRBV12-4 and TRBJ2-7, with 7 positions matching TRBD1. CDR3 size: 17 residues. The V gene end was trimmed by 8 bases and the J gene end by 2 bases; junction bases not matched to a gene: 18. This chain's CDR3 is CASSSSRRGRVAYEQYF. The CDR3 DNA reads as TGTGCCAGCTCGTCCAGTCGTAGGGGGCGCGTAGCCTACGAGCAGTACTTC.

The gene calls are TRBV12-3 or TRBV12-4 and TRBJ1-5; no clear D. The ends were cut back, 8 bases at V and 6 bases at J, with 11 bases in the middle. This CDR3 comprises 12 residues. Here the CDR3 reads CASASLVQPQHF. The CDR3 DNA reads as TGTGCCAGCGCTAGTTTGGTTCAGCCCCAGCATTTT.

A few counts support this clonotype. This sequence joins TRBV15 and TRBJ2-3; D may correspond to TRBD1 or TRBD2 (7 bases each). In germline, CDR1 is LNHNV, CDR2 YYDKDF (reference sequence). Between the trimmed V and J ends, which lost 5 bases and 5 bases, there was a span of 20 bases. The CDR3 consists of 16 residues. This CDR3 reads CATSARLTGEGDTQYF. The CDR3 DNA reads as TGTGCCACCAGCGCGCGCCTTACAGGGGAGGGAGATACGCAGTATTTT.

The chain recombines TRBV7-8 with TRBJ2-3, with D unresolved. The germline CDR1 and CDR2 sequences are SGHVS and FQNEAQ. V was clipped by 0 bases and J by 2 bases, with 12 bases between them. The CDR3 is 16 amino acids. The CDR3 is CASSLADRLFTDTQYF. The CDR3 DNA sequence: TGTGCCAGCAGCTTAGCGGACCGCCTCTTCACAGATACGCAGTATTTT.

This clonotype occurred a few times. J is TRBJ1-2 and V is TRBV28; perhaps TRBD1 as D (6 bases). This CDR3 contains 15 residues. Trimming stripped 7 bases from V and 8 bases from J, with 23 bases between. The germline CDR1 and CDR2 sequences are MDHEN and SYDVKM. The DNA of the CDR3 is TGTGCCAGCACCTTAACAGGGCTCCTCAAGGGCGGCTACACCTTC. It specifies CASTLTGLLKGGYTF.